This is a list of T cell receptor beta chains from one sample in a study of blood T cells in healthy people across ages. MiXCR, applied by TCRdb to the 5' RACE reads, yields one record per CDR3 protein. The sample yields 720,000 or so distinct CDR3 sequences, approximately 40% seen once. The sample comprised blood. These receptor sequences come from an elderly man in good health. Both conserved end residues are part of each CDR3. D genes are given only for firm matches. Some rows mark clone size as missing; the rest say once, few, many or name a class of expanded clone.

clone size	V gene	D gene	J gene	CDR3 protein	CDR3 DNA
few	TRBV10-1	TRBD1	TRBJ2-1	CASSRTKRDREFF	TGCGCCAGCAGTCGGACTAAACGGGACAGGGAGTTCTTC
.	TRBV20-1	TRBD1	TRBJ1-4	CSAPGGQLNEKLFF	TGCAGTGCTCCTGGGGGACAGCTTAATGAAAAACTGTTTTTT
many	TRBV11-2	.	TRBJ2-1	CASSKAGGPEAATILNEQFF	TGTGCCAGCAGCAAAGCAGGAGGCCCTGAGGCGGCTACGATCCTCAATGAGCAGTTCTTC
once	TRBV9	TRBD1	TRBJ2-5	CASSVYRGDQETQYF	TGTGCCAGCAGTGTTTACAGGGGCGACCAAGAGACCCAGTACTTC
.	TRBV6-1	TRBD1	TRBJ2-1	CASIAGGRNEQFF	TGTGCCAGCATCGCAGGGGGCCGGAATGAGCAGTTCTTC
.	TRBV7-2	.	TRBJ2-5	CASSPMRALRETQYF	TGTGCCAGCAGCCCCATGAGGGCCCTGCGGGAGACCCAGTACTTC
.	TRBV7-3	.	TRBJ2-5	CASSSVVQETQYF	TGTGCCAGCAGCTCCGTGGTTCAAGAGACCCAGTACTTC
.	TRBV9	TRBD1	TRBJ2-1	CASSVNTGTGGTEQFF	TGTGCCAGCAGCGTCAACACCGGGACAGGGGGCACTGAGCAGTTCTTC
few	TRBV5-1	TRBD2	TRBJ2-3	CASRPSGSSTDTQYF	TGCGCCAGCAGGCCTAGCGGGTCTAGCACAGATACGCAGTATTTT
.	TRBV20-1	TRBD2	TRBJ2-1	CSARLAGGRYNEQFF	TGCAGTGCTAGACTAGCGGGGGGGCGTTACAATGAGCAGTTCTTC
many	TRBV2	.	TRBJ2-3	CASSRGGASTDTQYF	TGTGCCAGCAGCCGAGGTGGCGCTAGCACAGATACGCAGTATTTT
.	TRBV9	.	TRBJ1-4	CASSVDVSGAWDEKLFF	TGTGCCAGCAGCGTAGATGTTTCGGGGGCATGGGATGAAAAACTGTTTTTT
.	TRBV4-3	.	TRBJ2-1	CASSQDWVDPTGETQFF	TGCGCCAGCAGCCAAGACTGGGTAGACCCCACGGGCGAGACCCAGTTCTTC
.	TRBV6-5	.	TRBJ1-5	CRSRPLGKVNQPQHF	TGTCGTAGCAGGCCTCTTGGCAAGGTCAATCAGCCCCAGCATTTT
many	TRBV20-1	.	TRBJ2-1	CSARDGPRANEQFF	TGCAGTGCTAGAGACGGGCCTCGGGCCAATGAGCAGTTCTTC
few	TRBV7-2	.	TRBJ2-5	CASSLRQSSIQETQYF	TGTGCCAGCAGCCTCCGACAGAGCTCCATACAAGAGACCCAGTACTTC
few	TRBV12-3/TRBV12-4	TRBD1	TRBJ1-4	CASGRGTGDEKLFF	TGTGCCAGCGGTCGAGGGACAGGAGACGAAAAACTGTTTTTT
few	TRBV3-1	TRBD2	TRBJ2-5	CASSLQTSGHQETQYF	TGTGCCAGCAGCCTCCAGACTAGCGGACACCAAGAGACCCAGTACTTC
.	TRBV6-2/TRBV6-3	.	TRBJ2-1	CASSYTINEQFF	TGTGCCAGCAGTTACACGATCAATGAGCAGTTCTTC
.	TRBV12-3/TRBV12-4	.	TRBJ2-7	CASTPRGTYEQYF	TGTGCCAGCACCCCGAGGGGGACCTACGAGCAGTACTTC
many	TRBV10-3	.	TRBJ1-1	CAISEPGRLNTEAFF	TGTGCCATCAGTGAGCCGGGGCGACTGAACACTGAAGCTTTCTTT
few	TRBV7-9	.	TRBJ2-7	CASAGPSYEQYF	TGTGCCAGCGCGGGGCCTTCCTACGAGCAGTACTTC
few	TRBV12-3/TRBV12-4	.	TRBJ2-3	CASSPGFDTQYF	TGTGCCAGCAGTCCAGGGTTCGATACGCAGTATTTT
few	TRBV11-2	.	TRBJ2-1	CASSLSYAGLNNEQFF	TGTGCCAGCAGCTTGTCGTACGCGGGGTTGAACAATGAGCAGTTCTTC
.	TRBV5-5	.	TRBJ2-1	CASSLNERASNEQFF	TGTGCCAGCAGCTTGAACGAGCGGGCATCCAATGAGCAGTTCTTC
few	TRBV12-3/TRBV12-4	.	TRBJ2-6	CASSGASRVNVLTF	TGTGCCAGCAGTGGGGCTTCCCGAGTCAACGTCCTGACTTTC
.	TRBV18	.	TRBJ2-1	CASSQTRGQFNEQFF	TGTGCCAGCTCGCAGACCCGCGGACAGTTCAATGAGCAGTTCTTC
.	TRBV24-1	.	TRBJ2-5	CAVGLPSSETQYF	TGTGCCGTCGGACTGCCGAGCTCTGAGACCCAGTACTTC
.	TRBV12-3/TRBV12-4	.	TRBJ2-2	CASSLLKTGELFF	TGTGCCAGCAGTTTATTGAAAACCGGGGAGCTGTTTTTT
many	TRBV10-3	.	TRBJ1-2	CAIRIGQVSPKWTGYTF	TGTGCCATCAGGATTGGTCAGGTTAGCCCAAAATGGACTGGCTACACCTTC
.	TRBV6-5	.	TRBJ1-1	CASRFGLSNTEAFF	TGTGCCAGCAGGTTCGGACTTTCGAACACTGAAGCTTTCTTT
.	TRBV27	TRBD2	TRBJ2-3	CASSLVGTSFTDTQYF	TGTGCCAGCAGTTTAGTCGGGACTAGCTTCACAGATACGCAGTATTTT
.	TRBV7-9	.	TRBJ1-2	CASSLDTGLGGYTF	TGTGCCAGCAGCTTAGATACAGGGCTCGGGGGTTACACCTTC
.	TRBV7-2	TRBD1	TRBJ2-6	CASSPRDRGPSGANVLTF	TGTGCCAGCAGCCCCCGGGACAGGGGCCCCTCTGGGGCCAACGTCCTGACTTTC
few	TRBV6-1	.	TRBJ1-6	CASTDRSSYNSPLHF	TGTGCCAGCACCGACAGGAGCTCCTATAATTCACCCCTCCACTTT
few	TRBV20-1	TRBD2	TRBJ2-1	CSASRTSGRNGEQFF	TGCAGTGCTTCCAGGACTAGCGGGAGGAACGGTGAGCAGTTCTTC
.	TRBV7-2	.	TRBJ1-6	CASSLAGGVNSPLHF	TGTGCCAGCAGCTTAGCGGGGGGGGTTAATTCACCCCTCCACTTT
few	TRBV12-3/TRBV12-4	TRBD1	TRBJ1-1	CASWDRGRRNTEAFF	TGTGCCAGCTGGGACAGGGGGCGAAGGAACACTGAAGCTTTCTTT
few	TRBV29-1	.	TRBJ1-1	CSGSRGTEAFF	TGCAGCGGTTCCCGAGGGACTGAAGCTTTCTTT
.	TRBV29-1	.	TRBJ2-3	CSVEAGRSTDTQYF	TGCAGCGTTGAAGCGGGGAGAAGCACAGATACGCAGTATTTT
.	TRBV20-1	TRBD1	TRBJ2-7	CSARDRMRDRGRMDEQYF	TGCAGTGCTAGAGATCGGATGAGGGACAGGGGGAGGATGGACGAGCAGTACTTC
.	TRBV20-1	TRBD2	TRBJ2-7	CSASVLGTSGSYEQYF	TGCAGTGCTAGTGTCTTAGGGACTAGCGGCTCCTACGAGCAGTACTTC
.	TRBV6-2/TRBV6-3	TRBD2	TRBJ2-5	CASSRTSGGETQYF	TGTGCCAGCAGTCGGACTAGCGGGGGGGAGACCCAGTACTTC